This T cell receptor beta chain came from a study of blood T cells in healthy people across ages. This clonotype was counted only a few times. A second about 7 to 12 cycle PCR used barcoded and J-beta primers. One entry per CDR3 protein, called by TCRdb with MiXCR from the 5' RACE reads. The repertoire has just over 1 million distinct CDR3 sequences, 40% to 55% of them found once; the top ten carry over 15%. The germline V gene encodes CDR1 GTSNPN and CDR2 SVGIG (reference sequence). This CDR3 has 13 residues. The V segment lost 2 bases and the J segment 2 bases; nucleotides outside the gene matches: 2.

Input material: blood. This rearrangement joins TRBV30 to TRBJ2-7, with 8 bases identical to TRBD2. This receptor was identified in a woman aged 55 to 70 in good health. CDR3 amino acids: CAWSLGLAYEQYF. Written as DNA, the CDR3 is TGTGCCTGGAGTCTGGGACTAGCCTACGAGCAGTACTTC.